One sample yielded the 10 T cell receptor beta chains listed below, sequenced in a study of blood T cells in healthy people across ages. A J-beta primer mix and a sample-barcoded 5' primer were used in a second PCR of about 7 to 12 cycles. TCRdb independently ran MiXCR on the 5' RACE reads; one entry per CDR3 protein. The table lists 890,000 or so distinct CDR3 sequences, around two thirds of them singletons. Sequenced: blood. All receptors come from a man aged 30-40 years in good health.

J is TRBJ2-1 and V is TRBV5-6, with 10 bases matching TRBD2. Germline CDR1 and CDR2: SGHDT and YYEEEE. The CDR3 has 18 residues. V trimming: 0 bases; J trimming: 4 bases; junction bases outside the gene matches: 10. In DNA form, the CDR3 reads TGTGCCAGCAGCTTGGTCCCTAGCGGGGGCCGGGGGTACAATGAGCAGTTCTTC. This sequence encodes CASSLVPSGGRGYNEQFF.

This clonotype was counted ten times or more. The rearrangement joins TRBV7-2 to TRBJ2-1, with 8 bases lining up with TRBD2. J gave up 0 bases and V 5 bases, and 9 bases lay outside the gene matches. This CDR3 has 17 amino acids. Germline V lookup: CDR1 SGHTA, CDR2 FQGNSA. The CDR3 is CASSPRTSRSSYNEQFF. The DNA of the CDR3 is TGTGCCAGCAGCCCTAGGACTAGCAGAAGCTCCTACAATGAGCAGTTCTTC.

The chain carries TRBV6-5 and TRBJ2-2; D gene ambiguous. Germline CDR1 MNHEY, CDR2 SVGAGI. Trimming stripped 6 bases from V and 1 base from J, with 12 bases between. This CDR3 contains 15 residues. CDR3 sequence: CASSLYRENTGELFF. The CDR3, as DNA: TGTGCCAGCAGCCTTTACAGAGAGAACACCGGGGAGCTGTTTTTT.

Ten or more counts support this clonotype. The chain has TRBV27 and TRBJ2-6; D uncertain. CDR1 MNHEY and CDR2 SMNVEV come from the germline V gene (reference sequence). V lost 7 bases to trimming and J lost 0 bases, with 13 bases between them. The CDR3 has 16 amino acids. DNA of the CDR3: TGTGCCAGCACCCTGACACCCCTCTCTGGGGCCAACGTCCTGACTTTC. Its translation: CASTLTPLSGANVLTF.

The chain uses TRBV29-1 and TRBJ1-5; maybe TRBD1 (6 bases). V shed 3 bases and J shed 5 bases, with 11 bases lying between them. The germline gives CDR1 SQVTM, CDR2 ANQGSEA. The CDR3 covers 13 residues. DNA of the CDR3: TGCAGCGTTGAGGAGGACAGATATCAGCCCCAGCATTTT. This translates into CSVEEDRYQPQHF.

The J gene is TRBJ2-5, the V gene TRBV20-1; possible D gene TRBD2, 5 bases. This CDR3 contains 14 residues. The V end lost 7 bases, the J end lost 0 bases, and 15 bases lay between the germline ends. CDR1 is DFQATT, CDR2 SNEGSKA, per germline (reference sequence). The CDR3 DNA reads as TGCAGTGGCGAGGGTGGAAACTACCAAGAGACCCAGTACTTC. It codes for CSGEGGNYQETQYF.

The V and J genes are TRBV6-5 and TRBJ2-4, with D tentatively TRBD2 (6 bases). The V gene's germline CDR1 is MNHEY and CDR2 SVGAGI. Trimming took 10 bases from V and 0 from J, leaving 16 bases between them. There are 15 residues in the CDR3. CDR3 in amino acids: CAIEGRKLAKNIQYF. CDR3 in DNA: TGTGCCATCGAGGGGAGGAAACTAGCCAAAAACATTCAGTACTTC.

This clonotype was observed once. The rearrangement links TRBV14 to TRBJ2-3; weak D call: TRBD1 (6 bases). Germline CDR1 and CDR2: SGHDN and FVKESK. This CDR3 region has 16 residues. The V and J ends lost 2 bases and 4 bases respectively, with 16 bases between them. The CDR3 loop reads CASSQLQGRVPDTQYF. The CDR3 DNA sequence: TGTGCCAGCAGCCAACTACAGGGAAGGGTCCCAGATACGCAGTATTTT.

This chain connects TRBV3-1 to TRBJ2-4; no reliable D call. This CDR3 has 15 amino acids. V was trimmed by 0 bases and J by 0 bases, leaving 6 bases between them. Germline CDR1 and CDR2: LGHDT and YNNKEL (reference sequence). The CDR3 DNA reads TGTGCCAGCAGCCAAGAGTCAGAAGCCAAAAACATTCAGTACTTC. It is translated as CASSQESEAKNIQYF. Full variable domain (outside the CDR3, taken from reference TRBV3-1 and TRBJ2-4): DTAVSQTPKYLVTQMGNDKSIKCEQNLGHDTMYWYKQDSKKFLKIMFSYNNKELIINETVPNRFSPKSPDKAHLNLHINSLELGDSAVYFCASSQESEAKNIQYFGAGTRLSVL.

V and J are TRBV6-5 and TRBJ1-2, with no clear D. The CDR3 spans 13 residues. Germline loops: CDR1 MNHEY, CDR2 SVGAGI. Trimming removed 5 bases from V and 5 bases from J, with 12 bases in between. The CDR3 is CASSPSEGYGYTF. The CDR3 DNA reads as TGTGCCAGCAGTCCCTCCGAGGGTTATGGCTACACCTTC.